This passage covers 5 T cell receptor beta chains from one sample sequenced in a study of technical replicates of blood from a handful of donors. Profiling relied on immunoSEQ multiplex PCR, and the TCRdb table lists in-frame clones only, not all of them. The sample records about 67,000 clones, around 97% being singletons. Sequencing was carried out using T cells isolated from PBMCs. These receptors all stem from a human donor in good health.

This chain uses TRBV5-8 with TRBJ1-5, with D unresolved. V was clipped by 4 bases and J by 0 bases, with 5 bases between them. The germline gives CDR1 SGHTS, CDR2 YDEGEE. The CDR3 runs to 13 residues. The CDR3 protein is CASSLYSNQPQHF. The DNA for the CDR3 is TGTGCCAGCAGCCTATATAGCAATCAGCCCCAGCATTTT.

CDR3 DNA sequence: TGTGCCAGCAGACAACTAACGAAAGGGACAGGGCAGGGCTACACCTTC. Translation gives CASRQLTKGTGQGYTF. V usage is TRBV27 and J usage is TRBJ1-2, with 9 bases that match TRBD1. With V trimmed by 6 bases and J by 8 bases, 16 bases remained unmatched. This CDR3 spans 16 amino acids. CDR1 MNHEY and CDR2 SMNVEV come from the germline V gene (reference sequence).

This chain links TRBV6-5 with TRBJ2-2; maybe TRBD2 (5 bases). CDR1 and CDR2 from the germline V gene are MNHEY and SVGAGI. The germline V and J ends were trimmed by 7 bases and 4 bases, with 10 bases remaining between them. The CDR3 spans 13 residues. DNA for the CDR3: TGTGCCAGCATGGTAGGGAGCACCGGGGAGCTGTTTTTT. Translating gives CASMVGSTGELFF.

V usage is TRBV6-6 and J usage is TRBJ1-5; D is ambiguous. V lost 7 bases to trimming and J lost 1 base, with 8 bases between them. The CDR3 runs to 13 residues. In germline, CDR1 is MNHNY, CDR2 SVGAGI (reference sequence). CDR3 nucleotide sequence: TGTGCCAGCACCATCATGAGCAATCAGCCCCAGCATTTT. It encodes CASTIMSNQPQHF.

The J gene is TRBJ2-7, the V gene TRBV5-1; 10 nucleotides align to TRBD1. The CDR3 is 17 amino acids. Trimming removed 2 bases from V and 6 bases from J; junction bases left unmatched: 14. Germline CDR1 SGHRS, CDR2 YFSETQ. The chain's CDR3 is CASSFSVPGQGLGEQYF. CDR3 nucleotides: TGCGCCAGCAGCTTTTCGGTACCGGGACAGGGGTTAGGCGAGCAGTACTTC.